Each of the 11 T cell receptor beta chains below was sequenced from the same sample in a study of technical replicates of blood from a handful of donors. Using immunoSEQ multiplex PCR, the repertoire was profiled, and TCRdb retains in-frame clones only, with some absent. The sample lists around 50,000 clones; 80% to 95% were seen once. The sample was PBMCs. These receptors all stem from a human donor in good health. Some clones in this sample may be carry-over from other donors' samples.

The gene calls are TRBV5-6 and TRBJ1-1; D is ambiguous. V was trimmed by 6 bases and J by 5 bases, leaving 8 bases between them. Germline values: CDR1 SGHDT, CDR2 YYEEEE. The CDR3 runs to 11 residues. CDR3 loop: CASKSGTEAFF. Written as DNA, the CDR3 is TGTGCCAGCAAATCCGGGACTGAAGCTTTCTTT.

This chain connects TRBV7-8 to TRBJ1-2; the D gene is possibly TRBD1 (6 bases). The CDR3 is 15 residues long. CDR1 and CDR2 from the germline V gene are SGHVS and FQNEAQ. With 0 bases removed from V and 8 bases from J, the gap between germline ends came to 16 bases. CDR3 bases: TGTGCCAGCAGCTTAGCCCTACCATTGGGGGCGGGCTACACCTTC. As protein: CASSLALPLGAGYTF.

The genes are TRBV5-5 and TRBJ1-4, with TRBD1 matching 7 bases. Germline V lookup: CDR1 SGHKS, CDR2 YYEKEE (reference sequence). The CDR3 consists of 14 residues. Trimming removed 2 bases from V and 7 bases from J; junction bases left unmatched: 5. The CDR3 DNA is TGTGCCAGCAGCTTTGGGACAGTGGGTGAAAAACTGTTTTTT. Its translation is CASSFGTVGEKLFF. Drawing the rest from reference TRBV5-5 and TRBJ1-4, the complete variable domain is DAGVTQSPTHLIKTRGQQVTLRCSPISGHKSVSWYQQVLGQGPQFIFQYYEKEERGRGNFPDRFSARQFPNYSSELNVNALLLGDSALYLCASSFGTVGEKLFFGSGTQLSVL.

CDR3 DNA: TGTGCCAGCAGCTTGGCGACGGAGGCTGGTTGGGACGAGCAGTACTTC. Residues: CASSLATEAGWDEQYF. The V gene is TRBV5-6, the J gene TRBJ2-7; maybe TRBD2 (5 bases). The germline V gene encodes CDR1 SGHDT and CDR2 YYEEEE. The length of the CDR3 is 16 residues. Trimming took 0 bases from V and 5 from J, leaving 18 bases between them.

The rearrangement links TRBV9 to TRBJ1-2, with 7 bases identical to TRBD1. Trimming cost V 3 bases and J 8 bases; bases outside gene matches: 4. The germline V gene encodes CDR1 SGDLS and CDR2 YYNGEE. CDR3 length: 12 residues. CDR3 sequence reads: CASSASTGGYTF. The DNA of the CDR3 is TGTGCCAGCAGCGCTTCGACAGGGGGCTACACCTTC. Full variable domain (missing parts from reference TRBV9 and TRBJ1-2): DSGVTQTPKHLITATGQRVTLRCSPRSGDLSVYWYQQSLDQGLQFLIQYYNGEERAKGNILERFSAQQFPDLHSELNLSSLELGDSALYFCASSASTGGYTFGSGTRLTVV.

The table lists this clone with a count of one. For the CDR3, the DNA is TGTGCCAGCTCTCAACAGAAACTTGAAGCTTTCTTT. Translating it yields CASSQQKLEAFF. This rearrangement joins TRBV18 to TRBJ1-1; the D is unclear. The CDR3 contains 12 residues. The germline V gene encodes CDR1 KGHSH and CDR2 LQKENI. Trimming shortened V by 6 bases and J by 7 bases, and 12 bases separated the two germline ends.

The rearrangement joins TRBV21-1 to TRBJ2-2; the DNA was not compared with TRBD1, the D call given in the table. TRBV21-1 is reported as a pseudogene. This CDR3 comprises 15 residues. CDR3 nucleotides: TGTGCCAGCAGGGTAGGGGGTATGAACACCGGGGAGCTGTTTTTT. Amino acid sequence: CASRVGGMNTGELFF.

The rearrangement links TRBV5-1 to TRBJ1-1; unclear D gene. The CDR3 sequence is 15 residues long. V lost 1 base and J lost 4, with 14 bases in between. Germline values: CDR1 SGHRS, CDR2 YFSETQ. The chain's CDR3 is CASSLPSGSGTEAFF. The CDR3, as DNA: TGCGCCAGCAGCTTGCCCTCGGGGTCGGGCACTGAAGCTTTCTTT.

This chain joins TRBV5-1 and TRBJ1-1, with D possibly being TRBD1 (5 bases). CDR1 and CDR2 (germline): SGHRS, YFSETQ. The CDR3 length is 17 residues. V dropped 6 bases and J dropped 4 bases, with 25 bases sitting between them. Written as DNA, the CDR3 is TGCGCCAGCACCTCTTCCGGGGGAAACATGTTGCGCACTGAAGCTTTCTTT. Protein sequence: CASTSSGGNMLRTEAFF.

The genes are TRBV6-5 and TRBJ1-5, with 9 positions matching TRBD1. The CDR3 has 14 residues. The germline V gene has CDR1 MNHEY and CDR2 SVGAGI. Trimming took 7 bases from V and 7 from J; bases not matched to a gene: 8. The CDR3 sequence: CASTQDRGGQPQHF. CDR3 DNA: TGTGCCAGCACTCAGGACAGGGGTGGCCAGCCCCAGCATTTT.

This sequence joins TRBV11-3 and TRBJ2-7; tentative D call: TRBD1 (5 bases). CDR3 length equals 13 residues. V gave up 5 bases and J gave up 6 bases, with 14 bases separating them. CDR1 SGHNT and CDR2 YENEEA come from the germline V gene. The CDR3 here is CASSRQQQGEQYF. The DNA of the CDR3 is TGTGCCAGCAGCCGGCAGCAGCAGGGCGAGCAGTACTTC. The variable domain in full, completed from reference TRBV11-3 and TRBJ2-7, reads EAGVVQSPRYKIIEKKQPVAFWCNPISGHNTLYWYLQNLGQGPELLIRYENEEAVDDSQLPKDRFSAERLKGVDSTLKIQPAELGDSAVYLCASSRQQQGEQYFGPGTRLTVT.